The source of this T cell receptor beta chain is a study of beta chain features in type 1 diabetes. Broader study findings: Significant though moderate, a shortening of TCRB CDR3s appeared in all four CD4+ subsets of Type 1 diabetes patients.

CDR3 size: 11 residues. J gave up 6 bases and V 5 bases, and 3 bases lay outside the gene matches. Germline lookup yields CDR1 DFQATT and CDR2 SNEGSKA (reference sequence). Cell sorting via CD45RO/CCR7/CD25/CD127/CD95/CD27 was performed to obtain CD4+ naive, central memory, regulatory and stem cell-like memory cells. This clone was detected a few times. As yet, its antigen is unknown. As every portion of the isolated RNA was reverse transcribed, the sequencing read expressed TCRB transcripts. Only in-frame clones appear in the TCRdb table, and some are missing; sequencing was by immunoSEQ multiplex PCR. The data hold 150,000 to 200,000 clones, with 8% to 9.5% observed a single time.

The receptor was isolated from a woman under 30 with type 1 diabetes. The sequencing input was central memory CD4+ T cells from blood. J is TRBJ2-7 and V is TRBV20-1; 8 bases fit TRBD1. In nucleotides, the CDR3 is TGCAGTGCTCTGGACAGGGCCGAGCAGTACTTC. It codes for CSALDRAEQYF.